The present entry profiles one TCR beta chain with its context. The data derive from a study of blood T cell repertoires in COVID-19. Overall study: Whether acute or convalescent, the COVID-19 samples came from the United States, Italy and Spain.

CDR1 and CDR2 from the germline V gene are SGHTA and FQGNSA. The CDR3 spans 16 residues. J was trimmed by 1 base and V by 5 bases; bases with no gene match: 3. Original handling: Estimation of nucleated cell counts was performed using reference gene primer amplification. Only in-frame clones appear in the TCRdb table, and some are missing; sequencing was by immunoSEQ multiplex PCR. For V, J and clone size, that table is used; D and trimming come from the DNA. The table lists 110,000 to 150,000 clones, roughly 91% of them singletons, with just under 3% in the top ten. This chain uses TRBV7-2 with TRBJ2-2; 11 bases are shared with TRBD2. The source is a man aged 55 to 70 with active or convalescent COVID-19. The sequenced sample was peripheral blood. The CDR3 protein is CASSRTSGGNTGELFF. CDR3 nucleotides: TGTGCCAGCAGCCGTACTAGCGGGGGGAACACCGGGGAGCTGTTTTTT.